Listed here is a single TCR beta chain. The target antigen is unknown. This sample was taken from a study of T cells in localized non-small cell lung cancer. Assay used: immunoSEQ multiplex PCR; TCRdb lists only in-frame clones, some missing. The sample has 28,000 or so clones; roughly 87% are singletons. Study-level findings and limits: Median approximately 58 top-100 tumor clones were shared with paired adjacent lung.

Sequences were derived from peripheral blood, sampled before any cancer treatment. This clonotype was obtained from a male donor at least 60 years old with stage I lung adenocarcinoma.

DNA of the CDR3: TGCGCCAGCAGCCCGAGGACTAGCGGGGTCGACAATGAGCAGTTCTTC. The encoded protein is CASSPRTSGVDNEQFF. This sequence joins TRBV4-3 and TRBJ2-1; the match to TRBD2 covers 12 bases. CDR3 length: 16 residues. The V segment lost 4 bases and the J segment 5 bases; nucleotides outside the gene matches: 6. Looked up from germline, CDR1 is LGHNA and CDR2 is YSLEER.